This TCR beta chain was profiled in a study of control samples from healthy donors and cancer patients. The length of the CDR3 is 14 residues. The ends lost 4 bases at V and 7 bases at J; junction bases unmatched: 7. Germline V gene sequence: CDR1 LNHDA, CDR2 SQIVND (reference sequence). Sample share makes this clone medium-sized (0.01 to 0.1%). Method: immunoSEQ multiplex PCR; TCRdb's copy keeps in-frame clones and lacks some. The sample records 110,000 to 150,000 clones, around 90% being singletons. Sequenced input: blood. The V call is TRBV19, the J call TRBJ1-5; 7 bases are a match to TRBD1. The receptor comes from a man aged 25 to 45 in good health. In DNA form, the CDR3 reads TGTGCCAGTAGTAGCGGACAGGCTCGCCAGCCCCAGCATTTT. It yields the protein CASSSGQARQPQHF.